A single TCR beta chain is shown here with its context. The authors seeded about 200,000 CFSE-labeled responder cells together with about 200,000 irradiated stimulator cells tagged with violet dye. The table came from immunoSEQ multiplex PCR; TCRdb's copy has only in-frame clones and leaves some out. The sample contains 5,500 to 8,500 clones, 30% of which appear only once. CDR1 and CDR2 (germline): LGHNA, YNFKEQ. V was clipped by 3 bases and J by 2 bases; unmatched bases: 9. The CDR3 is 16 residues long. This sample was included in a study of graft-versus-host responses after intestinal transplantation. Broader study findings: Early after transplant, HvG clones declined as circulating GvH clones peaked.

The sample here was alloreactive CD4+ T cells from a mixed lymphocyte reaction culture, taken before transplantation. Subset: CFSE-low proliferating T cells sorted from roughly 6-day pre-transplant mixed lymphocyte reaction (GvH or HvG direction). The receptor was isolated from a human patient who was an organ donor for intestinal transplantation. The V call is TRBV4-2, the J call TRBJ2-7; 8 nucleotides match TRBD2. The CDR3 nucleotides read TGTGCCAGCAGCCAGAGACTAGCGTTAGCACCCTACGAGCAGTACTTC. Translating gives CASSQRLALAPYEQYF.